The next 22 T cell receptor beta chains were all read from a single sample in a study of graft-versus-host responses after intestinal transplantation. TCRdb's copy holds only in-frame clones and misses some; the assay was immunoSEQ multiplex PCR. Among 17,000 or so clones listed, approximately 40% were seen once. Investigators plated approximately 200,000 CFSE-labeled responder cells together with approximately 200,000 irradiated stimulator cells labeled with violet dye. Material: alloreactive CD8+ T cells from a mixed lymphocyte reaction culture, obtained before intestinal transplant. Subset indicated: CFSE-low proliferating T cells sorted from roughly six-day pre-transplant mixed lymphocyte reaction (GvH or HvG direction). These receptors were obtained from a human patient who received an intestinal transplant.

This clone appeared a few times. The V gene is TRBV4-1, the J gene TRBJ1-4; possible D gene TRBD1, 5 bases. This CDR3 is built from 13 residues. Trimming left V 1 base short and J 8 bases short, with 8 bases between. Germline V gene lookup returns CDR1 MGHRA and CDR2 YSYEKL. This CDR3 is CASSQGPGEKLFF. Here the CDR3 DNA reads TGCGCCAGCAGCCAAGGGCCAGGGGAAAAACTGTTTTTT.

As regards this clone: This CDR3 is also generated by other DNA sequences in the sample. The chain links TRBV5-1 to TRBJ2-1; 7 bases map to TRBD2. Germline V gene lookup returns CDR1 SGHRS and CDR2 YFSETQ. The V and J ends lost 4 bases and 3 bases, in that order; junction bases with no gene match: 10. This CDR3 region has 16 residues. CDR3: CASSLEASGDYNEQFF. In DNA, the CDR3 is TGCGCCAGCAGCCTGGAGGCCAGCGGGGACTACAATGAGCAGTTCTTC.

The chain has TRBV4-1 and TRBJ2-7; 9 nucleotides agree with TRBD1. The V and J ends lost 0 bases and 2 bases, in that order; junction bases with no gene match: 2. This CDR3 is 15 amino acids long. The V gene's germline CDR1 is MGHRA and CDR2 YSYEKL. The CDR3 sequence: CASSQDWTGAYEQYF. The CDR3 DNA follows: TGCGCCAGCAGCCAAGACTGGACAGGGGCCTACGAGCAGTACTTC.

This clone is classed as medium-sized. The rearrangement links TRBV20-1 to TRBJ2-7; no clear D gene. CDR3 size: 10 residues. Germline V lookup: CDR1 DFQATT, CDR2 SNEGSKA (reference sequence). V was cut by 5 bases and J by 3 bases, with 5 bases left in between. The CDR3 region is CSALHYEQYF. CDR3 nucleotides: TGCAGTGCTCTTCACTACGAGCAGTACTTC.

In its sample, this clone was seen a few times. V usage is TRBV28 and J usage is TRBJ2-3; possibly TRBD1 for D (5 bases). The ends were cut back, 7 bases at V and 2 bases at J, with 22 bases in the middle. This CDR3 contains 17 residues. CDR1 and CDR2 from the germline V gene are MDHEN and SYDVKM. CDR3: CASTSRAGPSSTDTQYF. DNA of the CDR3: TGTGCCAGCACCTCCCGGGCAGGGCCGTCCTCCACAGATACGCAGTATTTT.

This chain links TRBV7-9 with TRBJ2-1; D is uncertain. V gave up 2 bases and J gave up 6 bases, with 14 bases separating them. The length of the CDR3 is 15 residues. Germline V CDR1 and CDR2: SEHNR, FQNEAQ (reference sequence). CDR3 coding DNA: TGTGCCAGCAGCTTACTTTTAGACCTTGGCAATGAGCAGTTCTTC. As protein: CASSLLLDLGNEQFF. Full variable domain (missing parts from reference TRBV7-9 and TRBJ2-1): DTGVSQNPRHKITKRGQNVTFRCDPISEHNRLYWYRQTLGQGPEFLTYFQNEAQLEKSRLLSDRFSAERPKGSFSTLEIQRTEQGDSAMYLCASSLLLDLGNEQFFGPGTRLTVL.

This clone was seen a few times. The rearrangement uses TRBV27 and TRBJ2-1; D gene unclear. Germline values: CDR1 MNHEY, CDR2 SMNVEV (reference sequence). The CDR3 runs to 15 residues. V was clipped by 2 bases and J by 2 bases, with 10 bases between them. CDR3 region: CASSLVGVTYNEQFF. In nucleotides, the CDR3 is TGTGCCAGCAGTTTAGTGGGCGTAACCTACAATGAGCAGTTCTTC.

The V call is TRBV2, the J call TRBJ1-5; D is ambiguous. V lost 0 bases and J lost 4, with 16 bases in between. CDR1 SNHLY and CDR2 FYNNEI come from the germline V gene. The CDR3 length is 17 residues. CDR3 nucleotides: TGTGCCAGCAGTGAAGCGCTTTTAGACCCGATTAATCAGCCCCAGCATTTT. Translated: CASSEALLDPINQPQHF.

The chain couples TRBV27 to TRBJ2-7, with TRBD1 matching 9 bases. The ends lost 4 bases at V and 6 bases at J; junction bases unmatched: 4. CDR3 size: 13 residues. CDR1 is MNHEY, CDR2 SMNVEV, per germline (reference sequence). The CDR3 DNA reads TGTGCCAGCAGTTACGGGACAGGGTCCGAGCAGTACTTC. Amino acids: CASSYGTGSEQYF.

The gene calls are TRBV15 and TRBJ1-3; 8 nucleotides line up with TRBD1. This CDR3 contains 15 residues. Germline V CDR1 and CDR2: LNHNV, YYDKDF (reference sequence). Losses at the gene ends were 0 bases for V and 3 bases for J; bases not matched to a gene: 1. For the CDR3, the DNA is TGTGCCACCAGCAGAGACAGGGGGCATGGAAACACCATATATTTT. It translates to CATSRDRGHGNTIYF.

There are a few counts of this clone. In DNA form, the CDR3 reads TGTGCCAGCAGACAGGGACAGGGCCAAAACACTGAAGCTTTCTTT. Its translation is CASRQGQGQNTEAFF. This sequence joins TRBV6-5 and TRBJ1-1; TRBD1 matches at 9 bases. Germline V gives CDR1 MNHEY, CDR2 SVGAGI. Trimming removed 6 bases from V and 2 bases from J; junction bases left unmatched: 7. CDR3 size: 15 residues.

About this clone: One end of the junction varies from germline; a read error may be responsible. The chain carries TRBV5-3 and TRBJ2-5; 8 bases are a match to TRBD1. TRBV5-3 is identified as an open reading frame with a role that is uncertain. The CDR3 length is 15 residues. CDR3 coding DNA: TGTGCCAGCAGCTTGGGCACAGGGGGGCAAGAGACCCAGTACTTC. Translation gives CASSLGTGGQETQYF.

The rearrangement joins TRBV9 to TRBJ1-2; D is possibly TRBD1 (6 bases). The V gene lost 0 bases and the J gene lost 3 bases, with 15 bases spanning the gap. CDR3 size: 16 residues. Germline V gene sequence: CDR1 SGDLS, CDR2 YYNGEE. The CDR3 protein is CASSVGRTRGDYGYTF. CDR3 in DNA: TGTGCCAGCAGCGTAGGGCGTACAAGGGGGGACTATGGCTACACCTTC.

The chain couples TRBV21-1 to TRBJ1-6; the D call in the table, TRBD1, was not verified against the DNA. TRBV21-1 counts as a pseudogene. This CDR3 comprises 15 residues. This CDR3 is CASESPEGAGSPLHF. The CDR3 coding sequence is TGTGCCAGCGAATCCCCCGAGGGGGCAGGTTCACCCCTCCACTTT.

In its sample, this clone was seen a few times. The gene calls are TRBV4-1 and TRBJ2-1, with 8 nucleotides matching TRBD2. Unmatched junction bases numbered 8, after V lost 0 bases and J lost 4 bases. Germline loops: CDR1 MGHRA, CDR2 YSYEKL. There are 17 residues in the CDR3. The CDR3 is CASSQETAGEGYNEQFF. CDR3 coding DNA: TGCGCCAGCAGCCAAGAGACAGCGGGAGAGGGTTACAATGAGCAGTTCTTC.

This clone was seen only once. This chain uses TRBV27 with TRBJ2-5; D may be TRBD1 (5 bases). Germline V gene sequence: CDR1 MNHEY, CDR2 SMNVEV (reference sequence). Trimming shortened V by 0 bases and J by 0 bases, and 11 bases separated the two germline ends. There are 16 residues in the CDR3. The CDR3 protein is CASSLSNRPYQETQYF. CDR3 sequence (DNA): TGTGCCAGCAGTTTATCGAACAGGCCCTACCAAGAGACCCAGTACTTC.

This sequence joins TRBV29-1 and TRBJ2-3; 7 bases align to TRBD1. CDR3 length: 15 amino acids. The V segment lost 0 bases and the J segment 3 bases; nucleotides outside the gene matches: 6. Germline loops: CDR1 SQVTM, CDR2 ANQGSEA. Written as DNA, the CDR3 is TGCAGCGTTGAAGATTGGCAGGGGGAGACAGATACGCAGTATTTT. Translated: CSVEDWQGETDTQYF.

The V gene is TRBV12-5, the J gene TRBJ1-1; no clear D. Germline lookup yields CDR1 LGHNT and CDR2 FRNRAP. The CDR3 runs to 13 residues. The CDR3 region is CAIPERESTEAFF. As DNA, the CDR3 is TGTGCCATCCCCGAAAGAGAGAGCACTGAAGCTTTCTTT.

The sample holds a few counts of this clone. The V gene is TRBV2, the J gene TRBJ1-2; perhaps TRBD1 as D (6 bases). This CDR3 comprises 15 residues. Germline values: CDR1 SNHLY, CDR2 FYNNEI. Trimming took 0 bases from V and 8 from J, leaving 16 bases between them. The CDR3 is CASSEAPDRPLGYTF. The CDR3, as DNA: TGTGCCAGCAGTGAAGCCCCGGACAGACCATTGGGCTACACCTTC.

This chain connects TRBV19 to TRBJ1-1; maybe TRBD1 (5 bases). The CDR3 covers 14 residues. The V and J ends lost 3 bases and 5 bases respectively, with 13 bases between them. Germline V gene sequence: CDR1 LNHDA, CDR2 SQIVND (reference sequence). The CDR3 here is CASSISGGVTEAFF. For the CDR3, the DNA is TGTGCCAGTAGTATCAGCGGGGGGGTTACTGAAGCTTTCTTT. Full variable domain (missing parts from reference TRBV19 and TRBJ1-1): DGGITQSPKYLFRKEGQNVTLSCEQNLNHDAMYWYRQDPGQGLRLIYYSQIVNDFQKGDIAEGYSVSREKKESFPLTVTSAQKNPTAFYLCASSISGGVTEAFFGQGTRLTVV.

The chain couples TRBV27 to TRBJ2-3, with D possibly called TRBD1 or TRBD2 (5 bases each). The CDR3 has 14 residues. Germline V CDR1 and CDR2: MNHEY, SMNVEV (reference sequence). V was clipped by 6 bases and J by 3 bases, with 13 bases between them. The CDR3 sequence is CASSQDWGTDTQYF. DNA for the CDR3: TGTGCCAGCAGCCAGGACTGGGGGACAGATACGCAGTATTTT.

V is TRBV27 and J is TRBJ2-7; 9 bases align to TRBD2. Germline V gives CDR1 MNHEY, CDR2 SMNVEV (reference sequence). V was pared by 5 bases and J by 6 bases, with 8 bases of the junction left unmatched. The CDR3 contains 14 residues. This CDR3 reads CASSISGSGSEQYF. DNA for the CDR3: TGTGCCAGCAGTATTAGCGGGAGCGGTTCCGAGCAGTACTTC.